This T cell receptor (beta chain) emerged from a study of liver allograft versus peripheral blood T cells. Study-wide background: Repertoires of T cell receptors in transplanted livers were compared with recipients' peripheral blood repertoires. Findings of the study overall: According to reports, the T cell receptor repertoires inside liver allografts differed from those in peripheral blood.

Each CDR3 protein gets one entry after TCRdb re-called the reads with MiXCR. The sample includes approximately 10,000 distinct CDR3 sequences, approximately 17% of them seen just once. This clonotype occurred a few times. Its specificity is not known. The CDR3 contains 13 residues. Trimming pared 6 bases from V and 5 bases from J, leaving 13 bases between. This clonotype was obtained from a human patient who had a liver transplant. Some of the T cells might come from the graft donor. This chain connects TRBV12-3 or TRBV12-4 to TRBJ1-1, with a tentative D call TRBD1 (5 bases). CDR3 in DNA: TGTGCCAGCAGCAGGGATTCCCATACTGAAGCTTTCTTT. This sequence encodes CASSRDSHTEAFF.